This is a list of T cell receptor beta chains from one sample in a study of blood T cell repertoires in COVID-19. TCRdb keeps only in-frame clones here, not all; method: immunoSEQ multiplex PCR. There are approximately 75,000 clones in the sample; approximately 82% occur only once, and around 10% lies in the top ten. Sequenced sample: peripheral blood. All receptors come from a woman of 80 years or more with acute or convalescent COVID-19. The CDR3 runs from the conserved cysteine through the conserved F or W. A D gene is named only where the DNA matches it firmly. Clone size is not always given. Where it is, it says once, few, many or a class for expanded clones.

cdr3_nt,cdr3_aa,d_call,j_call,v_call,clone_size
TGTGCCAGTAGCCGAGGGGCCGGGACAAGCTACGAGCAGTACTTC,CASSRGAGTSYEQYF,NA,TRBJ2-7,TRBV19,NA
TGTGCCAGTTCCCTCCAGGGCCTCGGGAACACTGAAGCTTTCTTT,CASSLQGLGNTEAFF,NA,TRBJ1-1,TRBV19,NA
TGTGCCAGTAGTACGGACAGCTTCTATGGCTACACCTTC,CASSTDSFYGYTF,NA,TRBJ1-2,TRBV19,NA
TGTGCCAGCAGCCGGCGGGACAGTCAAGAGACCCAGTACTTC,CASSRRDSQETQYF,NA,TRBJ2-5,TRBV16,NA
TGTGCCAGCAGCCCCTTGGGGGGACAGGGGAGAACTGAAGCTTTCTTT,CASSPLGGQGRTEAFF,TRBD1,TRBJ1-1,TRBV7-3,NA
TGTGCCAGCAGCTTAGCGCGGGGCAATGAGCAGTTCTTC,CASSLARGNEQFF,NA,TRBJ2-1,TRBV7-9,NA
TGTGCCAGCAGCCAGACAACAGGGGCGAAGAACACTGAAGCTTTCTTT,CASSQTTGAKNTEAFF,TRBD1,TRBJ1-1,TRBV4-2,NA
TGTGCCAGCAGTCTATCAGGGGGAGGCTACACCTTC,CASSLSGGGYTF,TRBD1,TRBJ1-2,TRBV6-5,NA
TGTGCCAGCAACCCTAGCTCCACAGATACGCAGTATTTT,CASNPSSTDTQYF,NA,TRBJ2-3,TRBV6-5,few
TGCGCCAGCAGCTCTTGGGCGACAGGGAGAAGCTCTGGAAACACCATATATTTT,CASSSWATGRSSGNTIYF,TRBD1,TRBJ1-3,TRBV5-1,NA
TGTGCCACCAGAGGGGGGGCAGGGGATACGCAGTATTTT,CATRGGAGDTQYF,NA,TRBJ2-3,TRBV24-1,NA
TGTGCCAGCAGCAAAGTAAGGCCCGGGACCTACGAGCAGTACTTC,CASSKVRPGTYEQYF,NA,TRBJ2-7,TRBV21-1,NA
TGTGCCAGCAGCTTAGCTTCACAGGCTAAGGTCGAGCAGTACTTC,CASSLASQAKVEQYF,NA,TRBJ2-7,TRBV7-6,NA
TGCGCCAGCAGCCCCGACAGGGGAGGGCAGCCCCAGCATTTT,CASSPDRGGQPQHF,TRBD1,TRBJ1-5,TRBV4-1,NA
TGTGCCAGCAGCGTAGGGGGGCGGACGAACACCGGGGAGCTGTTTTTT,CASSVGGRTNTGELFF,NA,TRBJ2-2,TRBV9,NA
TGTGCCAGCAGTTATGTGATTAGCGGGGGTTCAGATACGCAGTATTTT,CASSYVISGGSDTQYF,TRBD2,TRBJ2-3,TRBV6-6,NA
TGTGCCAGCAGTTACGTCACAGTATCCTATAATTCACCCCTCCACTTT,CASSYVTVSYNSPLHF,NA,TRBJ1-6,TRBV6-2/TRBV6-3,NA
TGTGCCAGCAGCTTGCAGGACTACGAGCAGTACTTC,CASSLQDYEQYF,NA,TRBJ2-7,TRBV5-6,NA
TGTGCCAGTATGGGACAACCTCAAGAGACCCAGTACTTC,CASMGQPQETQYF,NA,TRBJ2-5,TRBV19,NA
TGTGCCAGCAGCCAAGATCCCCCCGAGGGACAGGGCCGGGAGACCCAGTACTTC,CASSQDPPEGQGRETQYF,TRBD1,TRBJ2-5,TRBV14,NA
TGCGCCAGCAGCCCCCGACAGAGCGGGTCTGGAAACACCATATATTTT,CASSPRQSGSGNTIYF,NA,TRBJ1-3,TRBV5-1,few
TGTGCCAGCAGTGCTAGACAGGGGGGCGACACTGAAGCTTTCTTT,CASSARQGGDTEAFF,TRBD1,TRBJ1-1,TRBV6-4,NA
TGTGCCAGCAGTTACGTGACATACGATCAGCCCCAGCATTTT,CASSYVTYDQPQHF,NA,TRBJ1-5,TRBV6-2/TRBV6-3,NA
TGTGCCACCAGCAGAACGACATATACAGGGGCCGGGGCCAACGTCCTGACTTTC,CATSRTTYTGAGANVLTF,TRBD1,TRBJ2-6,TRBV15,NA
TGTGCCAGCAGTGAACAGGGGGACTTTAGCAATCAGCCCCAGCATTTT,CASSEQGDFSNQPQHF,TRBD1,TRBJ1-5,TRBV2,NA
TGCAGCGTAGGGCAGGGGTTCAACGAGCAGTACTTC,CSVGQGFNEQYF,NA,TRBJ2-7,TRBV29-1,NA
TGTGCCAGCAGTTTATCGAGTACAGGTCGCTATGGCTACACCTTC,CASSLSSTGRYGYTF,NA,TRBJ1-2,TRBV27,NA
TGTGCCAGTAATTGGGGGGGGATCGAAGAGACCCAGTACTTC,CASNWGGIEETQYF,TRBD2,TRBJ2-5,TRBV19,NA
TGCGCCAGCAGTCCGACAGCCTCTAACTATGGCTACACCTTC,CASSPTASNYGYTF,NA,TRBJ1-2,TRBV10-1,NA
TGTGCCAGCAGCGGCCGGGACTGGATAAACAATGAGCAGTTCTTC,CASSGRDWINNEQFF,NA,TRBJ2-1,TRBV9,NA
TGTGCCAGCAGTCTAAACGGGGTTCTATACGAGCAGTACTTC,CASSLNGVLYEQYF,NA,TRBJ2-7,TRBV6-5,NA
TGTGCCAGCAGCTTGAAGGGTCAAGTAGGACTGGGAGCTTTCTTT,CASSLKGQVGLGAFF,NA,TRBJ1-1,TRBV5-4,once
TGTGCCAGCAGCTTTGGGTACCGGGATTCACCCCTCCACTTT,CASSFGYRDSPLHF,NA,TRBJ1-6,TRBV11-2,NA